The clone carrying this TCR beta chain was seen a single time. Its antigen is not identified. Trimming took off 2 bases at V and 5 bases at J, with 13 bases between the two ends. The CDR3 has 14 amino acids. Germline V CDR1 and CDR2: SGHTS, YDEGEE. This entry is derived from a study of shared clonotypes between healthy human individuals. Study-level findings and limits: In general, naive subsets displayed greater estimated richness than memory subsets did.

Each sorted subset replicate got 200 ng genomic DNA, roughly 27,000 genomes. Produced via immunoSEQ multiplex PCR; TCRdb's table is partial and in-frame only. The sample includes some 1 million clones, around 76% of them seen just once. Adults of Caucasian background living in Nashville, Tennessee made up all donors. Negatively enriched CD4+ T cells were divided by CD45RA into naive and memory. The gene calls are TRBV5-8 and TRBJ1-1; D possibly corresponds to TRBD1 (6 bases). Sequencing input: memory CD4+ T cells sorted from blood. Subset denoted: CD45RA-negative fraction. This receptor was taken from a man aged 18 to 30 in good health. The CDR3 DNA reads TGTGCCAGCAGCTTATACAGGGACGGGACTGAAGCTTTCTTT. This gives the protein CASSLYRDGTEAFF.